These 18 T cell receptor beta chains were all obtained from the same sample, sequenced in a study of T-cell reconstitution after alpha-beta-depleted transplantation in children. The TCRbeta library incorporated unique molecular identifiers. One entry per CDR3 protein, called by TCRdb with MiXCR from the PCR reads. This table has hundreds of thousands of distinct CDR3 sequences, 15% to 20% appearing once. The sequencing used PBMCs from the stem cell graft donor, collected from the stem cell graft. Receptors were obtained from a human donor who donated a stem cell graft to a child with acute myeloid leukemia.

This clonotype was seen a handful of times. The genes are TRBV12-3 or TRBV12-4 and TRBJ2-2; 8 nucleotides match TRBD1. The CDR3 length is 15 residues. Unmatched junction bases numbered 3, after V lost 5 bases and J lost 1 base. The CDR3 here is CASSPDRVNTGELFF. CDR3 sequence (DNA): TGTGCCAGCAGTCCGGACAGGGTGAACACCGGGGAGCTGTTTTTT.

This clonotype was counted only a few times. The chain links TRBV5-1 to TRBJ2-4; 8 bases align to TRBD1. The CDR3 has 14 amino acids. With V trimmed by 3 bases and J by 7 bases, 6 bases remained unmatched. The germline CDR1 and CDR2 sequences are SGHRS and YFSETQ. CDR3 nucleotide sequence: TGCGCCAGCAGCTACAACCAGGGGGCGAACATTCAGTACTTC. Translation: CASSYNQGANIQYF.

In its sample, this clonotype was seen many times. This chain's CDR3 is CASTPGVGQPQHF. DNA for the CDR3: TGTGCCAGCACCCCAGGGGTAGGGCAGCCCCAGCATTTT. The rearrangement joins TRBV7-9 to TRBJ1-5, with D possibly matching TRBD1 (6 bases). This CDR3 region has 13 residues. V lost 7 bases and J 7 bases, leaving 14 bases between the germline ends. Germline CDR1 is SEHNR and CDR2 is FQNEAQ (reference sequence). Supplemented by reference TRBV7-9 and TRBJ1-5, the full variable domain reads DTGVSQNPRHKITKRGQNVTFRCDPISEHNRLYWYRQTLGQGPEFLTYFQNEAQLEKSRLLSDRFSAERPKGSFSTLEIQRTEQGDSAMYLCASTPGVGQPQHFGDGTRLSIL.

V usage is TRBV9 and J usage is TRBJ2-3; D gene ambiguous. Trimming removed 3 bases from V and 3 bases from J, with 14 bases in between. The CDR3 is made up of 15 amino acids. In germline, CDR1 is SGDLS, CDR2 YYNGEE. The CDR3 is CASSARDSRTDTQYF. CDR3 sequence (DNA): TGTGCCAGCAGCGCACGAGATAGTAGGACAGATACGCAGTATTTT.

This clonotype was counted only a few times. V and J are TRBV25-1 and TRBJ2-7; 10 nucleotides match TRBD1. V lost 5 bases to trimming and J lost 5 bases; unmatched junction nucleotides: 6. CDR3 length: 14 residues. Germline CDR1 MGHDK, CDR2 SYGVNS. CDR3 sequence reads: CASSLHGTGDEQYF. The CDR3 DNA reads as TGTGCCAGCAGTCTTCATGGGACAGGGGACGAGCAGTACTTC.

This clonotype has ten or more counts. One junction end disagrees with the germline gene, perhaps due to a read error. This chain joins TRBV18 and TRBJ2-2; perhaps D is TRBD1 or TRBD2 (5 bases each). The CDR3 length is 12 residues. Germline CDR1 is KGHSH and CDR2 is LQKENI. CDR3 residues: CASSPRDGKLFF. The CDR3 region has the DNA TGTGCCAGCTCACCAAGGGACGGGAAGCTGTTTTTT.

This chain links TRBV20-1 with TRBJ1-5; D call uncertain. Trimming took off 1 base at V and 0 bases at J, with 10 bases between the two ends. The germline V gene has CDR1 DFQATT and CDR2 SNEGSKA (reference sequence). CDR3 length: 15 residues. CDR3 sequence reads: CSARGGGLSNQPQHF. The CDR3 coding sequence is TGCAGTGCTAGAGGGGGAGGCCTTAGCAATCAGCCCCAGCATTTT.

This clonotype was counted a few times. J is TRBJ2-1 and V is TRBV15; tentative D call: TRBD2 (6 bases). Germline assignment: CDR1 LNHNV and CDR2 YYDKDF (reference sequence). Trimming pared 0 bases from V and 0 bases from J, leaving 15 bases between. This CDR3 comprises 18 residues. CDR3 nucleotide sequence: TGTGCCACCAGCAGAGAAGGGTTGACTAGTTACTCCTACAATGAGCAGTTCTTC. Amino acid sequence: CATSREGLTSYSYNEQFF.

This clonotype was observed many times. This chain connects TRBV20-1 to TRBJ2-5; 8 bases are shared with TRBD2. The CDR3 runs 15 residues. The ends lost 3 bases at V and 1 base at J; junction bases unmatched: 7. CDR1 and CDR2 from the germline V gene are DFQATT and SNEGSKA (reference sequence). The CDR3 region has the DNA TGCAGTGCTAGGAAAGACGGGGGGGCCCAAGAGACCCAGTACTTC. Translation gives CSARKDGGAQETQYF.

The rearrangement joins TRBV12-3 or TRBV12-4 to TRBJ2-3, with D unclear. Trimming left V 7 bases short and J 3 bases short, with 20 bases between. The CDR3 sequence is 16 residues long. In DNA, the CDR3 is TGTGCCAGCACCCTTGCGGAGATAGGTAGGACAGATACGCAGTATTTT. It encodes CASTLAEIGRTDTQYF.

The chain combines TRBV19 with TRBJ1-6; no firm D call. Germline V lookup: CDR1 LNHDA, CDR2 SQIVND (reference sequence). V was cut by 5 bases and J by 8 bases, with 13 bases left in between. The CDR3 sequence is 14 residues long. DNA of the CDR3: TGTGCCAGTAGTGTCGTCGAGGGTTATTCACCCCTCCACTTT. Its translation is CASSVVEGYSPLHF.

This chain links TRBV5-6 with TRBJ1-6; D unresolved. The CDR3 is 17 residues long. Germline lookup yields CDR1 SGHDT and CDR2 YYEEEE. Trimming left V 4 bases short and J 0 bases short, with 14 bases between. The CDR3 DNA is TGTGCCAGCAGCCTACTCTCCGGGGACTCCTATAATTCACCCCTCCACTTT. This codes for CASSLLSGDSYNSPLHF.

The chain is built from TRBV21-1 and TRBJ2-7; TRBD1 is taken as the D call from the table, unchecked against the DNA. TRBV21-1 is noted as a pseudogene. The CDR3 totals 14 residues. CDR3 protein: CASREYRADCEQYF. DNA for the CDR3: TGTGCCAGCCGAGAATACAGGGCCGACTGCGAGCAGTACTTC.

This clonotype occurred many times. The rearrangement links TRBV7-2 to TRBJ2-7; the D gene is possibly TRBD1 (5 bases). V shed 2 bases and J shed 6 bases, with 11 bases lying between them. Germline V gene lookup returns CDR1 SGHTA and CDR2 FQGNSA. This CDR3 has 13 residues. The CDR3 DNA follows: TGTGCCAGCAGCTTAACACAGGTTGGCGAGCAGTACTTC. Translated: CASSLTQVGEQYF.

This clonotype was observed at least ten times. The rearrangement links TRBV5-6 to TRBJ2-1, with no clear D. This CDR3 contains 13 residues. Trimming shortened V by 0 bases and J by 6 bases, and 7 bases separated the two germline ends. Germline CDR1 SGHDT, CDR2 YYEEEE. CDR3 loop: CASSLEFGNEQFF. The DNA for the CDR3 is TGTGCCAGCAGCTTGGAGTTCGGCAATGAGCAGTTCTTC. Combining the CDR3 with reference TRBV5-6 and TRBJ2-1 gives the whole variable domain DAGVTQSPTHLIKTRGQQVTLRCSPKSGHDTVSWYQQALGQGPQFIFQYYEEEERQRGNFPDRFSGHQFPNYSSELNVNALLLGDSALYLCASSLEFGNEQFFGPGTRLTVL.

Only a few counts were recorded for this clonotype. This chain joins TRBV9 and TRBJ2-3; 8 nucleotides align to TRBD2. The ends lost 3 bases at V and 5 bases at J; junction bases unmatched: 17. Germline-derived CDR1 and CDR2 are SGDLS and YYNGEE. The CDR3 has 18 amino acids. The CDR3: CASSALAKAGGKGDTQYF. CDR3 nucleotide sequence: TGTGCCAGCAGCGCCCTCGCGAAGGCGGGGGGTAAAGGAGATACGCAGTATTTT. Full variable domain (rest looked up from reference TRBV9 and TRBJ2-3): DSGVTQTPKHLITATGQRVTLRCSPRSGDLSVYWYQQSLDQGLQFLIQYYNGEERAKGNILERFSAQQFPDLHSELNLSSLELGDSALYFCASSALAKAGGKGDTQYFGPGTRLTVL.

This clonotype was observed at least ten times. The J gene is TRBJ1-2, the V gene TRBV29-1, with 9 bases fitting TRBD1. The CDR3 consists of 16 residues. The germline V gene has CDR1 SQVTM and CDR2 ANQGSEA. Trimming took 7 bases from V and 4 from J; bases not matched to a gene: 16. The CDR3 DNA is TGCAGCGGGGGGATTTTCACCGGACAGGGGATCTATGGCTACACCTTC. It codes for CSGGIFTGQGIYGYTF.

In this sample, this clonotype turned up many times. The chain links TRBV20-1 to TRBJ1-3, with D maybe TRBD1 (6 bases). Trimming removed 1 base from V and 4 bases from J, with 11 bases in between. From germline, CDR1 is DFQATT and CDR2 SNEGSKA (reference sequence). The CDR3 is 14 amino acids. The CDR3 DNA sequence: TGCAGTGCTAGAGCCCCCGGGACAGGAAACACCATATATTTT. This translates into CSARAPGTGNTIYF.